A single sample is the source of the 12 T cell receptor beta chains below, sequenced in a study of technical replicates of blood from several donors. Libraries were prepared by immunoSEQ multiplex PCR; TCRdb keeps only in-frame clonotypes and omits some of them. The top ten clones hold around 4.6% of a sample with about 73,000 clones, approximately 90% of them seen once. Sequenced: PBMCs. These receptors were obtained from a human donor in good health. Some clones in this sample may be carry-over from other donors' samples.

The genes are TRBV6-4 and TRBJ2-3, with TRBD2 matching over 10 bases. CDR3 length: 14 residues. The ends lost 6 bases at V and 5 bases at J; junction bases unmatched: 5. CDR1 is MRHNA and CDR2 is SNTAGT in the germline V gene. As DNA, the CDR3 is TGTGCCAGCAGCCTAGCGGGAGCGAAAGATACGCAGTATTTT. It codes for CASSLAGAKDTQYF.

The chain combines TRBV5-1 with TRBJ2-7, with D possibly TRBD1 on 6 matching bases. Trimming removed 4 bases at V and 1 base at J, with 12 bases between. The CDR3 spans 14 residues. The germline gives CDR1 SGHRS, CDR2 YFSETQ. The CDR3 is CASSPQDRSYEQYF. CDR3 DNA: TGCGCCAGCAGCCCACAAGACAGGTCCTACGAGCAGTACTTC. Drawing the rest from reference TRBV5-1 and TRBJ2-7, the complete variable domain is KAGVTQTPRYLIKTRGQQVTLSCSPISGHRSVSWYQQTPGQGLQFLFEYFSETQRNKGNFPGRFSGRQFSNSRSEMNVSTLELGDSALYLCASSPQDRSYEQYFGPGTRLTVT.

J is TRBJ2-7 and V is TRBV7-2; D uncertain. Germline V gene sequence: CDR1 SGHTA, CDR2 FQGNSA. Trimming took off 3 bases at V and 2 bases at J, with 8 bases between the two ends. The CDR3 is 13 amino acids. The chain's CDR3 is CASSFGLTYEQYF. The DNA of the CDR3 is TGTGCCAGCAGCTTCGGTTTAACCTACGAGCAGTACTTC.

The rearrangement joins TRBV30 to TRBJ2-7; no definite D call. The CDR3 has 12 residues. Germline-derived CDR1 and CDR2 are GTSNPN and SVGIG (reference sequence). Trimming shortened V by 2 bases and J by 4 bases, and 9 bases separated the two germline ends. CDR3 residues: CAWSWIGYEQYF. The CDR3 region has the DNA TGTGCCTGGAGTTGGATCGGGTACGAGCAGTACTTC.

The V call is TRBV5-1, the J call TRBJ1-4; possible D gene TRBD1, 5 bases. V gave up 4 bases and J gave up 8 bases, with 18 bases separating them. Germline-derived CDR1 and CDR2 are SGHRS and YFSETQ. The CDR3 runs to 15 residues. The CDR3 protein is CASSLGGGDEEKLFF. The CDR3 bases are TGCGCCAGCAGCCTCGGGGGGGGAGATGAGGAAAAACTGTTTTTT.

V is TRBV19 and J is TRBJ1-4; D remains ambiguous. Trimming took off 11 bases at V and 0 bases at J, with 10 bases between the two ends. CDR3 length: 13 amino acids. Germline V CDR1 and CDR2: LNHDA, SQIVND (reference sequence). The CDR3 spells CAEISATNEKLFF. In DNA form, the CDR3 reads TGTGCCGAGATTTCTGCAACTAATGAAAAACTGTTTTTT.

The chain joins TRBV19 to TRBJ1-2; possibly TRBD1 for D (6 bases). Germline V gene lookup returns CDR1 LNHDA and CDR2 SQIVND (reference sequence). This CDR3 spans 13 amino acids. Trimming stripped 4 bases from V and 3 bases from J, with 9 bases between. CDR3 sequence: CASSTDRYYGYTF. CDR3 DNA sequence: TGTGCCAGTAGTACCGACAGGTACTATGGCTACACCTTC.

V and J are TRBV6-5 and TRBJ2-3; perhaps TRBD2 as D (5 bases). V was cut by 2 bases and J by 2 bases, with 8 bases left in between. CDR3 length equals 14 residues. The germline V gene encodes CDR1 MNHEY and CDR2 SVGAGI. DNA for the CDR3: TGTGCCAGCAGTTACGGAGGCAACACAGATACGCAGTATTTT. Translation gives CASSYGGNTDTQYF.

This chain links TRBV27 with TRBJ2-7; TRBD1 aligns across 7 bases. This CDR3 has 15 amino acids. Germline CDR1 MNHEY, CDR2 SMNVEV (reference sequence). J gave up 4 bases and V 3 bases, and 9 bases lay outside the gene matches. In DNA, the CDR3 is TGTGCCAGCAGTTTGGGAACAGGGGTGTTGTACGAGCAGTACTTC. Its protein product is CASSLGTGVLYEQYF.

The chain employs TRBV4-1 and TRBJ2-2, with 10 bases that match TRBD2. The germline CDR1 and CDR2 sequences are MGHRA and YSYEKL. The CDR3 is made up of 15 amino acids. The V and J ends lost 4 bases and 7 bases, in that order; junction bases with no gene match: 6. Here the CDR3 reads CASSLWPSGGGELFF. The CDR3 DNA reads TGCGCCAGCAGCCTCTGGCCTAGCGGGGGCGGGGAGCTGTTTTTT.

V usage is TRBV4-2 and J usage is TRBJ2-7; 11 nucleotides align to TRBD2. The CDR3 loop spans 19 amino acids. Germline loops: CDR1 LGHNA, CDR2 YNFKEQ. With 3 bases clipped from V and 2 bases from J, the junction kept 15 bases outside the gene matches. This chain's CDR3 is CASSHPGIGTSGITYEQYF. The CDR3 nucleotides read TGTGCCAGCAGCCACCCGGGCATCGGGACTAGCGGAATAACCTACGAGCAGTACTTC.

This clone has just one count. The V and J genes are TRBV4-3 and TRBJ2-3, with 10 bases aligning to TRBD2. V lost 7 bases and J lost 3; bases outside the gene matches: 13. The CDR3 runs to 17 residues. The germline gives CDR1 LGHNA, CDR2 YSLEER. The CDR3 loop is CASTSGRLAGETDTQYF. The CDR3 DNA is TGCGCCAGCACATCAGGAAGGCTAGCGGGAGAGACAGATACGCAGTATTTT.